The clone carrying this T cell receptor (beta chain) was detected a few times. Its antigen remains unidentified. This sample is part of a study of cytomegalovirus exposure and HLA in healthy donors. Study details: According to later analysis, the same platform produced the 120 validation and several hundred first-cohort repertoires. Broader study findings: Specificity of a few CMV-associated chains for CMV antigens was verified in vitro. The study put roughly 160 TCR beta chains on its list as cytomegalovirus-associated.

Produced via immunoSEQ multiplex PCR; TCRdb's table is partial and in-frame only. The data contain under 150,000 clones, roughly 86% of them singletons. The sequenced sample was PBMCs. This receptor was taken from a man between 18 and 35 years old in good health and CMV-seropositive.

CDR3 DNA sequence: TGTGCCAGCTCACTCCTCGGAGACAACACTGAAGCTTTCTTT. Encoded protein: CASSLLGDNTEAFF. The chain links TRBV18 to TRBJ1-1; D is unresolved. The CDR3 has 14 residues. V gave up 4 bases and J gave up 2 bases, with 11 bases separating them. Germline CDR1 is KGHSH and CDR2 is LQKENI.